This T cell receptor beta chain was captured in a study of cytomegalovirus exposure and HLA in healthy donors. The CDR3 sequence is 15 residues long. The junction had 12 bases not matched to a gene; V was cut back by 5 bases and J by 6 bases. Use of 60 Vbeta and 13 Jbeta primers characterized the PCR. TCRdb keeps only in-frame clones here, not all; method: immunoSEQ multiplex PCR. The table shows 150,000 or so clones, with around 67% occurring only once. Material for sequencing was PBMCs. This chain links TRBV5-3 with TRBJ2-7, with TRBD1 matching over 9 bases. TRBV5-3 is marked as an open reading frame, function uncertain. The sequence was obtained from a woman aged 18-30 years in good health and CMV-seronegative. As DNA, the CDR3 is TGTGCCAGAAGTCCGGACAGGGGAAAGATTTCCGAGCAGTACGTC. This codes for CARSPDRGKISEQYV.